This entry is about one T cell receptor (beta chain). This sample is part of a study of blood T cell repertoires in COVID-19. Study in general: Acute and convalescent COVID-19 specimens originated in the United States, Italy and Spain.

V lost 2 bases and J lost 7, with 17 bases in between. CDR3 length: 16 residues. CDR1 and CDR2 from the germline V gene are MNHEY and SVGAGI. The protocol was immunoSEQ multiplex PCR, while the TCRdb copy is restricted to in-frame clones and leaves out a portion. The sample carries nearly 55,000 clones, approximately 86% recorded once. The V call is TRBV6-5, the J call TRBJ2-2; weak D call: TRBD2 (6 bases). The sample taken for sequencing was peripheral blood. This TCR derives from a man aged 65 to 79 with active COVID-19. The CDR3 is CASSYAIGGLIGELFF. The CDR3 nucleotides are TGTGCCAGCAGTTACGCAATCGGGGGATTAATCGGGGAGCTGTTTTTT.